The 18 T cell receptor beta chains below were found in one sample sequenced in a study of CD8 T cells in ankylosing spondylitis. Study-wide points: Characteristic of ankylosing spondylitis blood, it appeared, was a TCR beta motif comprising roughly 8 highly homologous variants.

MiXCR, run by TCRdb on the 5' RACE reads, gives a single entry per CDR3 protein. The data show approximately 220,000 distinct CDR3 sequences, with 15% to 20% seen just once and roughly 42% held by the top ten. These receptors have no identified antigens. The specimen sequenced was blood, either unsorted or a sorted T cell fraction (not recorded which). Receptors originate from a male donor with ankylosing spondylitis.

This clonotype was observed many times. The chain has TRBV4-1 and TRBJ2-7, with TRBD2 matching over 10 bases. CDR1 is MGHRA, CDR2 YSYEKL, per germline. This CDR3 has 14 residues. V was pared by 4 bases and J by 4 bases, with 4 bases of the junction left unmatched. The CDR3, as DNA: TGCGCCAGCAGCCCCGGACTAGCGGATTACGAGCAGTACTTC. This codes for CASSPGLADYEQYF.

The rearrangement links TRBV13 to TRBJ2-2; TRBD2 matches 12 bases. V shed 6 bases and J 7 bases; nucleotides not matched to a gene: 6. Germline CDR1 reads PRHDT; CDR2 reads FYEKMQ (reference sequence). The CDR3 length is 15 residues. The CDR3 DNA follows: TGTGCCAGCAGTCTCGGACTAGCGGGGTACGGGGAGCTGTTTTTT. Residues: CASSLGLAGYGELFF.

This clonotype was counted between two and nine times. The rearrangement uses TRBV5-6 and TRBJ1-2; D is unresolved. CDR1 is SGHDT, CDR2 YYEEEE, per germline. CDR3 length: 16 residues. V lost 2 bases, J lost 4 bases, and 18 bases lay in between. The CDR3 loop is CASSFLAATAVYGYTF. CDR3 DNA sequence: TGTGCCAGCAGCTTTCTGGCAGCCACGGCGGTCTATGGCTACACCTTC. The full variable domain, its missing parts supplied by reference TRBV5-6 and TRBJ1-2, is DAGVTQSPTHLIKTRGQQVTLRCSPKSGHDTVSWYQQALGQGPQFIFQYYEEEERQRGNFPDRFSGHQFPNYSSELNVNALLLGDSALYLCASSFLAATAVYGYTFGSGTRLTVV.

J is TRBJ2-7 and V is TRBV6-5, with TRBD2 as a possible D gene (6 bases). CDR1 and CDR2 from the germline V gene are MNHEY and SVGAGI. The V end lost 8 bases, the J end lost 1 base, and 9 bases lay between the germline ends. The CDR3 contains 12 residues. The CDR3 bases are TGTGCCAGCGGGACTTTATCCTACGAGCAGTACTTC. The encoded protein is CASGTLSYEQYF.

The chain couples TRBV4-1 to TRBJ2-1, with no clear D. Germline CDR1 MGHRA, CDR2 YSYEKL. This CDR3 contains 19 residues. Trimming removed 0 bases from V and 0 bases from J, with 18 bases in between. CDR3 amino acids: CASSQDMKVAPLSYNEQFF. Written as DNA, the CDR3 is TGCGCCAGCAGCCAAGATATGAAGGTAGCTCCTCTCTCCTACAATGAGCAGTTCTTC.

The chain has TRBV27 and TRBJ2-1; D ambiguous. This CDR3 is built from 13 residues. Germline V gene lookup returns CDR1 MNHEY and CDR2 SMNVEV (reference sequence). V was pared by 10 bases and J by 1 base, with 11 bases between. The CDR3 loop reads CATATVSYNEQFF. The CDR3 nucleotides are TGTGCCACGGCGACGGTTTCCTACAATGAGCAGTTCTTC.

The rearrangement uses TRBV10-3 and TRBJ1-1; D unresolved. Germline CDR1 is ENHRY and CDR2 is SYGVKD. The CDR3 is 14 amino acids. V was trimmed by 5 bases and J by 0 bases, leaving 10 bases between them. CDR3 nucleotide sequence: TGTGCCATCAGTAAAGGAGAATTGAACACTGAAGCTTTCTTT. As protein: CAISKGELNTEAFF.

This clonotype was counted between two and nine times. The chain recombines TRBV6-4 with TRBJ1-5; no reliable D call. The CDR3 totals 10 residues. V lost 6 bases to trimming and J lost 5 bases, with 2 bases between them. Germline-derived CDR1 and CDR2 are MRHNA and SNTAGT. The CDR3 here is CASSHQPQHF. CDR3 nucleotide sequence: TGTGCCAGCAGCCATCAGCCCCAGCATTTT.

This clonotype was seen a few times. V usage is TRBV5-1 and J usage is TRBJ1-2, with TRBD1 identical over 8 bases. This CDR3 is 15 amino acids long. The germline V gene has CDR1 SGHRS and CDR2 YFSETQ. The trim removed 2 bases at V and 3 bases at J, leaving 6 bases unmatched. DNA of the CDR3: TGCGCCAGCAGCTTACCGACAGGGGATCACTATGGCTACACCTTC. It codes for CASSLPTGDHYGYTF.

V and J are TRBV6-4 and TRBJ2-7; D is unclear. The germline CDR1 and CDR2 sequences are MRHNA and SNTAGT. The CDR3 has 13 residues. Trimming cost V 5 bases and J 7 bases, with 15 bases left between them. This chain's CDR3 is CASSQDDLSEQYF. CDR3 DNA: TGTGCCAGCAGTCAAGACGACCTCTCTGAGCAGTACTTC.

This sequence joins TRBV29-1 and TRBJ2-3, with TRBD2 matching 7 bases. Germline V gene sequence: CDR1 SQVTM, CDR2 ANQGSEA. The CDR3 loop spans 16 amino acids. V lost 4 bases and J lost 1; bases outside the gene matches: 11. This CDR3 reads CSVGGDWAGGTDTQYF. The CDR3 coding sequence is TGCAGCGTTGGGGGGGATTGGGCGGGAGGCACAGATACGCAGTATTTT.

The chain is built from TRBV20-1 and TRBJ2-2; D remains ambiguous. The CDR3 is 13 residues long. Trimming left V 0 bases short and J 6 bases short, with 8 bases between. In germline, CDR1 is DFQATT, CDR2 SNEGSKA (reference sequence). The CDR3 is CSARDWSAGELFF. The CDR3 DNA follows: TGCAGTGCTAGAGATTGGTCGGCCGGGGAGCTGTTTTTT.

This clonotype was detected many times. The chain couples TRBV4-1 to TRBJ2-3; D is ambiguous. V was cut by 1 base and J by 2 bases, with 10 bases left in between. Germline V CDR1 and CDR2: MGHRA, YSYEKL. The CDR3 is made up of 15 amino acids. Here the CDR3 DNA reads TGCGCCAGCAGCCAAGCTAGAGAAGTCACAGATACGCAGTATTTT. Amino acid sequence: CASSQAREVTDTQYF.

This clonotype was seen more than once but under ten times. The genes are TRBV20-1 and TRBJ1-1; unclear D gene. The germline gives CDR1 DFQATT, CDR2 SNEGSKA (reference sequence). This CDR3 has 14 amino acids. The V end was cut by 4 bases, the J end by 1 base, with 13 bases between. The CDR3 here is CSAISAGENTEAFF. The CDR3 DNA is TGCAGTGCTATCAGTGCCGGGGAGAACACTGAAGCTTTCTTT.

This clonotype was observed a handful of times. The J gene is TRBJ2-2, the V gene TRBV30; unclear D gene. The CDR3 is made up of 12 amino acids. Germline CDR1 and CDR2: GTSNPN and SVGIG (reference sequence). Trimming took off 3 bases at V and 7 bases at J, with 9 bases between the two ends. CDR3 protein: CAWSPLVGELFF. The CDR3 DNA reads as TGTGCCTGGAGCCCCCTAGTCGGGGAGCTGTTTTTT.

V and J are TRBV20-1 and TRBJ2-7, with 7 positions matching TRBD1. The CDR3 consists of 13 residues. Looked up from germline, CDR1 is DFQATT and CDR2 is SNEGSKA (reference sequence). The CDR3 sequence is CSFGTVDTYEQYF. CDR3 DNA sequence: TGCAGCTTCGGGACAGTTGATACCTACGAGCAGTACTTC.

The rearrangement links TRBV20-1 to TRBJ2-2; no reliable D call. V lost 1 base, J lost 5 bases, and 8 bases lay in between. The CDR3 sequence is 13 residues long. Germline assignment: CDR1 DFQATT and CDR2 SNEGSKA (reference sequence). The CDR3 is CSARGPQTGELFF. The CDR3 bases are TGCAGTGCTAGAGGCCCCCAGACCGGGGAGCTGTTTTTT.

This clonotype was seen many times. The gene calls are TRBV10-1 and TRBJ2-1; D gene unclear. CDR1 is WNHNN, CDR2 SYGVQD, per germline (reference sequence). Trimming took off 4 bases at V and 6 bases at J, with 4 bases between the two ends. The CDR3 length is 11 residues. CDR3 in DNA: TGCGCCAGCAGTGGTGGCAATGAGCAGTTCTTC. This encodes CASSGGNEQFF.